The 22 T cell receptor beta chains given below trace back to one sample, sequenced in a study of blood T cells in healthy people across ages. Alongside a J-beta primer mix, a sample-barcoded 5' primer served in a second PCR lasting about 7 to 12 cycles. TCRdb passed the 5' RACE reads through MiXCR, listing each CDR3 protein once. The data hold 2 million or so distinct CDR3 sequences, with about 50% observed a single time. The sequenced material came from blood. The receptors here all came from a woman between 35 and 50 years old in good health.

Only one count was recorded for this clonotype. This chain joins TRBV3-1 and TRBJ2-5; D may be TRBD1 or TRBD2 (6 bases each). Germline CDR1 reads LGHDT; CDR2 reads YNNKEL (reference sequence). V shed 1 base and J shed 1 base, with 10 bases lying between them. This CDR3 is 15 amino acids long. CDR3 residues: CASSQVTGAQETQYF. CDR3 DNA sequence: TGTGCCAGCAGCCAAGTAACGGGGGCCCAAGAGACCCAGTACTTC.

This rearrangement joins TRBV7-9 to TRBJ2-4; 9 positions match TRBD2. The DNA end lines up better with TRBJ2-7; the J call may be wrong. This CDR3 has 18 residues. Germline values: CDR1 SEHNR, CDR2 FQNEAQ (reference sequence). The DNA for the CDR3 is TGTGCCAGCAGCCCCGGGATAGCGGGGGCGACGGCTTTCTACGAGCAGTACTTC. Its translation: CASSPGIAGATAFYEQYF.

V usage is TRBV12-3 or TRBV12-4 and J usage is TRBJ2-1; 12 bases are a match to TRBD2. This CDR3 contains 15 residues. Trimming took 5 bases from V and 10 from J; bases not matched to a gene: 9. The CDR3 region is CASSPSGGAKKEQFF. For the CDR3, the DNA is TGTGCCAGCAGTCCTAGCGGGGGGGCGAAAAAGGAGCAGTTCTTC.

The rearrangement uses TRBV2 and TRBJ2-5, with 7 bases fitting TRBD1. V lost 4 bases to trimming and J lost 2 bases; unmatched junction nucleotides: 4. CDR1 SNHLY and CDR2 FYNNEI come from the germline V gene. This CDR3 is built from 14 residues. The CDR3 DNA follows: TGTGCCAGCAGTGGGGACAGCGGACAAGAGACCCAGTACTTC. Amino acid sequence: CASSGDSGQETQYF.

The chain has TRBV15 and TRBJ2-3; possibly TRBD2 for D (6 bases). CDR1 and CDR2 (germline): LNHNV, YYDKDF (reference sequence). The CDR3 totals 14 residues. V was shortened by 5 bases and J by 1 base, with 10 bases between the two germline ends. The CDR3 region is CATSGGVGTDTQYF. The CDR3 DNA reads as TGTGCCACCAGCGGAGGGGTCGGCACAGATACGCAGTATTTT.

CDR3: CASSATLGQPQHF. The CDR3 nucleotides read TGTGCCAGCAGCGCAACACTGGGACAGCCCCAGCATTTT. This chain connects TRBV5-6 to TRBJ1-5; D gene ambiguous. Germline CDR1 and CDR2: SGHDT and YYEEEE. Trimming left V 4 bases short and J 7 bases short, with 12 bases between. The CDR3 spans 13 residues. Variable domain in full (rest from reference TRBV5-6 and TRBJ1-5): DAGVTQSPTHLIKTRGQQVTLRCSPKSGHDTVSWYQQALGQGPQFIFQYYEEEERQRGNFPDRFSGHQFPNYSSELNVNALLLGDSALYLCASSATLGQPQHFGDGTRLSIL.

V gene TRBV6-2 or TRBV6-3 combines with J gene TRBJ2-2; D may be TRBD1 or TRBD2 (5 bases each). Germline V gives CDR1 MNHEY, CDR2 SVGEGT. Trimming left V 2 bases short and J 6 bases short, with 16 bases between. The CDR3 loop spans 16 amino acids. The CDR3 DNA is TGTGCCAGCAGTTACGCCGCAGGGACGATTTCCGGGGAGCTGTTTTTT. Translated: CASSYAAGTISGELFF.

The chain recombines TRBV7-2 with TRBJ2-1, with D possibly TRBD2 on 5 matching bases. Germline lookup yields CDR1 SGHTA and CDR2 FQGNSA. CDR3 length: 14 amino acids. V gave up 2 bases and J gave up 5 bases, with 10 bases separating them. The CDR3 spells CASSLNPGNNEQFF. Here the CDR3 DNA reads TGTGCCAGCAGCTTAAATCCGGGAAACAATGAGCAGTTCTTC.

The chain recombines TRBV7-9 with TRBJ2-4; TRBD2 agrees at 7 bases. The J call may be incorrect, as the DNA end agrees better with TRBJ2-7. This CDR3 is built from 15 residues. Germline assignment: CDR1 SEHNR and CDR2 FQNEAQ (reference sequence). The CDR3 protein is CASSPRGTTSYEQYF. Written as DNA, the CDR3 is TGTGCCAGCAGCCCCAGAGGGACTACCTCCTACGAGCAGTACTTC.

The gene calls are TRBV7-9 and TRBJ1-6; 8 bases line up with TRBD1. J was trimmed by 10 bases and V by 3 bases; bases with no gene match: 2. Germline CDR1 reads SEHNR; CDR2 reads FQNEAQ (reference sequence). This CDR3 is 13 amino acids long. The CDR3 coding sequence is TGTGCCAGCAGCTTGGGACAGGACTCACCCCTCCACTTT. Protein product: CASSLGQDSPLHF.

The V call is TRBV28, the J call TRBJ2-7, with D perhaps matching TRBD2 (7 bases). The CDR3 loop spans 14 amino acids. CDR1 and CDR2 from the germline V gene are MDHEN and SYDVKM. Here the CDR3 DNA reads TGTGGATGTCGGGGGGCCGACCCCCTCTACGAGCAGTACTTC. It translates to CGCRGADPLYEQYF. The variable domain in full, completed from reference TRBV28 and TRBJ2-7, reads DVKVTQSSRYLVKRTGEKVFLECVQDMDHENMFWYRQDPGLGLRLIYFSYDVKMKEKGDIPEGYSVSREKKERFSLILESASTNQTSMYLCGCRGADPLYEQYFGPGTRLTVT.

The chain has TRBV16 and TRBJ1-5; tentatively, D is TRBD1 (6 bases). Per germline, CDR1 KGHSY and CDR2 FQNENV. Trimming pared 3 bases from V and 2 bases from J, leaving 14 bases between. This CDR3 is 16 amino acids long. The CDR3 DNA is TGTGCCAGCAGCCACGGCAGGGGTACGGGCAATCAGCCCCAGCATTTT. It codes for CASSHGRGTGNQPQHF.

This chain uses TRBV2 with TRBJ1-1; D remains unclear. The germline V gene encodes CDR1 SNHLY and CDR2 FYNNEI. Trimming cost V 4 bases and J 4 bases, with 10 bases left between them. This CDR3 is built from 13 residues. The CDR3 nucleotides read TGTGCCAGCAGTGTTGGGGTTACCACTGAAGCTTTCTTT. It translates to CASSVGVTTEAFF.

The V gene is TRBV6-2 or TRBV6-3, the J gene TRBJ1-2, with TRBD1 as a possible D gene (6 bases). This CDR3 has 16 residues. Deletions cut 6 bases from V and 0 bases from J, with 17 bases between. Germline CDR1 reads MNHEY; CDR2 reads SVGEGT. The CDR3 protein is CASRRNGQLTNYGYTF. In nucleotides, the CDR3 is TGTGCCAGCAGACGTAACGGACAGCTTACTAACTATGGCTACACCTTC.

This clonotype was picked up one time. The chain combines TRBV18 with TRBJ2-1; TRBD1 agrees at 7 bases. Germline loops: CDR1 KGHSH, CDR2 LQKENI. Trimming removed 10 bases from V and 9 bases from J; junction bases left unmatched: 12. CDR3 size: 13 residues. The CDR3 here is CATTRWDSSEQFF. The CDR3 DNA is TGTGCCACCACTAGGTGGGACAGCTCTGAGCAGTTCTTC.

This clonotype occurred a few times. The chain couples TRBV5-5 to TRBJ2-5; D call uncertain. The tail of the sequence fits TRBJ2-7 better, so the J call may be wrong. Germline V lookup: CDR1 SGHKS, CDR2 YYEKEE (reference sequence). The CDR3 is 11 residues long. CDR3 coding DNA: TGTGCCAGCAGTTCTTACCACGAGCAGTACTTC. Encoded protein: CASSSYHEQYF.

The CDR3: CASSPDSRPAYNEQYF. CDR3 nucleotide sequence: TGCGCCAGCAGCCCAGATTCTAGACCAGCCTACAATGAGCAGTACTTC. The chain uses TRBV4-3 and TRBJ2-7; D is undetermined. The V end lost 4 bases, the J end lost 7 bases, and 23 bases lay between the germline ends. CDR1 is LGHNA and CDR2 is YSLEER in the germline V gene. The CDR3 totals 16 residues.

This clonotype was detected only a few times. The chain couples TRBV20-1 to TRBJ2-1, with TRBD2 matching over 8 bases. Unmatched junction bases numbered 7, after V lost 4 bases and J lost 2 bases. CDR3 length: 15 amino acids. The germline V gene has CDR1 DFQATT and CDR2 SNEGSKA (reference sequence). The CDR3 spells CSATHTSGPYNEQFF. The CDR3, as DNA: TGCAGTGCTACCCATACTAGCGGCCCCTACAATGAGCAGTTCTTC.

The chain links TRBV18 to TRBJ1-2; D is perhaps TRBD1 (5 bases). Germline V gene data show CDR1 as KGHSH and CDR2 as LQKENI. The CDR3 is 15 residues long. The ends were cut back, 0 bases at V and 6 bases at J, with 14 bases in the middle. CDR3 nucleotides: TGTGCCAGCTCACCACCCCAGGGCCCCCTGGATGGCTACACCTTC. Translated: CASSPPQGPLDGYTF. The full variable domain, in which reference TRBV18 and TRBJ1-2 provide the parts outside the CDR3, is NAGVMQNPRHLVRRRGQEARLRCSPMKGHSHVYWYRQLPEEGLKFMVYLQKENIIDESGMPKERFSAEFPKEGPSILRIQQVVRGDSAAYFCASSPPQGPLDGYTFGSGTRLTVV.

The chain uses TRBV6-1 and TRBJ2-5, with 12 bases matching TRBD2. The germline CDR1 and CDR2 sequences are MNHNS and SASEGT. V lost 9 bases to trimming and J lost 0 bases; unmatched junction nucleotides: 8. The CDR3 is made up of 16 amino acids. The CDR3 spells CASRTGLAGNQETQYF. CDR3 DNA: TGTGCCAGTAGGACCGGACTAGCGGGGAACCAAGAGACCCAGTACTTC.

The chain carries TRBV7-2 and TRBJ2-1; TRBD1 matches 8 bases. The DNA end lines up better with TRBJ2-7; the J call may be wrong. The CDR3 is 18 amino acids. CDR1 is SGHTA, CDR2 FQGNSA, per germline. CDR3 sequence: CASSSAGQGSRSYNEQYF. The CDR3 DNA follows: TGTGCCAGCAGCTCCGCCGGACAGGGATCCCGCTCCTACAATGAGCAGTACTTC.

This clonotype showed up just a few times. The chain is built from TRBV10-3 and TRBJ2-3; D is perhaps TRBD2 (5 bases). Germline CDR1 reads ENHRY; CDR2 reads SYGVKD. CDR3 length equals 14 residues. The ends were cut back, 8 bases at V and 0 bases at J, with 12 bases in the middle. This chain's CDR3 is CAIGVGGSTDTQYF. The CDR3, as DNA: TGTGCCATCGGAGTGGGCGGGAGCACAGATACGCAGTATTTT.